The 24 T cell receptor beta chains listed next were all sequenced from one sample in a study of blood T cell repertoires in COVID-19. Repertoires were generated with immunoSEQ multiplex PCR, while TCRdb's copy carries only in-frame clones and drops some. The table includes about 270,000 clones, roughly 84% detected once. Sequences were obtained from peripheral blood. These receptors were obtained from a young woman with acute or convalescent COVID-19.

This chain links TRBV28 with TRBJ1-2, with D maybe TRBD1 (5 bases). Trimming removed 3 bases from V and 6 bases from J, with 8 bases in between. The CDR3 covers 12 residues. The V gene's germline CDR1 is MDHEN and CDR2 SYDVKM. CDR3 residues: CASSFSGNGYTF. DNA for the CDR3: TGTGCCAGCAGTTTCTCAGGGAATGGCTACACCTTC.

The chain employs TRBV30 and TRBJ2-1; a possible D gene is TRBD2 (6 bases). V lost 5 bases to trimming and J lost 0 bases, with 14 bases between them. Germline loops: CDR1 GTSNPN, CDR2 SVGIG (reference sequence). This CDR3 has 15 amino acids. CDR3 coding DNA: TGTGCCTGGGACGACGGGACTTCCTCCTACAATGAGCAGTTCTTC. It encodes CAWDDGTSSYNEQFF.

The CDR3 region is CASTREMTGELFF. The DNA for the CDR3 is TGTGCCAGCACCCGGGAGATGACCGGGGAGCTGTTTTTT. The chain combines TRBV2 with TRBJ2-2; D is possibly TRBD2 (6 bases). CDR1 and CDR2 from the germline V gene are SNHLY and FYNNEI. V was clipped by 7 bases and J by 5 bases, with 11 bases between them. This CDR3 is 13 amino acids long.

The gene calls are TRBV18 and TRBJ2-7; 7 nucleotides align to TRBD1. Trimming cost V 3 bases and J 2 bases; bases outside gene matches: 7. Per the germline V gene, CDR1 is KGHSH and CDR2 is LQKENI. CDR3 length: 15 residues. CDR3: CASSPGQLLTYEQYF. CDR3 coding DNA: TGTGCCAGCTCACCGGGACAGCTTCTTACCTACGAGCAGTACTTC.

V usage is TRBV6-6 and J usage is TRBJ1-6; D is uncertain. In germline, CDR1 is MNHNY, CDR2 SVGAGI (reference sequence). The CDR3 has 12 residues. V lost 6 bases to trimming and J lost 7 bases, with 7 bases between them. CDR3 DNA sequence: TGTGCCAGCAGCCCGGGGAATTCACCCCTCCACTTT. It specifies CASSPGNSPLHF.

The chain has TRBV24-1 and TRBJ1-2; 8 bases line up with TRBD1. Germline V lookup: CDR1 KGHDR, CDR2 SFDVKD. This CDR3 spans 14 amino acids. J lost 7 bases, V lost 5 bases, and 8 bases had no gene match. The CDR3, as DNA: TGTGCCACCAGTGCGGGACAGGACTCCTCTGGCTACACCTTC. This gives the protein CATSAGQDSSGYTF.

The chain links TRBV7-9 to TRBJ2-1; a weak D match, TRBD1 (7 bases). This CDR3 is built from 17 residues. Germline CDR1 and CDR2: SEHNR and FQNEAQ (reference sequence). V gave up 5 bases and J gave up 0 bases, with 17 bases separating them. CDR3 in amino acids: CASSVQGGTASYNEQFF. The CDR3 coding sequence is TGTGCCAGCAGCGTACAGGGCGGGACAGCCTCCTACAATGAGCAGTTCTTC.

The rearrangement joins TRBV6-2 or TRBV6-3 to TRBJ2-3; maybe TRBD1 (6 bases). Germline V gene sequence: CDR1 MNHEY, CDR2 SVGEGT. This CDR3 has 16 residues. With 4 bases removed from V and 2 bases from J, the gap between germline ends came to 16 bases. The CDR3 protein is CASSSPGTPSTDTQYF. CDR3 DNA: TGTGCCAGCAGTTCTCCCGGGACACCGTCCACAGATACGCAGTATTTT.

The rearrangement joins TRBV10-1 to TRBJ2-3; weak D call: TRBD1 (6 bases). Germline CDR1 reads WNHNN; CDR2 reads SYGVQD (reference sequence). V was shortened by 8 bases and J by 1 base, with 10 bases between the two germline ends. CDR3 length: 13 amino acids. CDR3 protein: CASSPGGTDTQYF. The CDR3 DNA is TGCGCCAGCTCTCCAGGGGGCACAGATACGCAGTATTTT.

The V and J genes are TRBV24-1 and TRBJ2-1; 12 positions match TRBD2. Germline V lookup: CDR1 KGHDR, CDR2 SFDVKD. V trimming: 4 bases; J trimming: 3 bases; junction bases outside the gene matches: 6. The CDR3 is 17 amino acids. CDR3 DNA: TGTGCCACCAGTGAGCAGACGGGACTAGCGGGCTACAATGAGCAGTTCTTC. Its translation is CATSEQTGLAGYNEQFF.

The rearrangement links TRBV6-2 or TRBV6-3 to TRBJ1-6; D may be TRBD1 (5 bases). Trimming removed 6 bases from V and 8 bases from J, with 20 bases in between. This CDR3 is built from 16 residues. Germline values: CDR1 MNHEY, CDR2 SVGEGT. CDR3 region: CASSPVGWRDDSPLHF. The CDR3 DNA is TGTGCCAGCAGCCCCGTGGGATGGAGGGACGATTCACCCCTCCACTTT.

This clone was seen repeatedly, ten times or more. This chain joins TRBV28 and TRBJ2-3; 14 bases are a match to TRBD2. Germline CDR1 MDHEN, CDR2 SYDVKM. This CDR3 has 17 amino acids. After removal of 5 bases from V and 2 bases from J, the junction contained 6 bases not matched to a gene. This chain's CDR3 is CASSPGLAGGSTDTQYF. The CDR3 coding sequence is TGTGCCAGCAGTCCCGGACTAGCGGGGGGCTCCACAGATACGCAGTATTTT.

This clone showed up just a few times. CDR3 protein: CASMLQGPNEKLFF. In DNA form, the CDR3 reads TGTGCCAGCATGTTACAGGGACCTAATGAAAAACTGTTTTTT. The rearrangement uses TRBV27 and TRBJ1-4; TRBD1 might be the D (6 bases). V dropped 7 bases and J dropped 3 bases, with 12 bases sitting between them. The CDR3 has 14 residues. CDR1 is MNHEY, CDR2 SMNVEV, per germline (reference sequence).

This clone was observed a handful of times. V is TRBV3-1 (or the pseudogene TRBV3-2) and J is TRBJ1-2; no firm D call. The CDR3 spans 14 residues. V was cut by 4 bases and J by 5 bases, with 14 bases left in between. CDR1 LGHDT and CDR2 YNNKEL come from the germline V gene (reference sequence). This chain's CDR3 is CASSPGFGSYGYTF. CDR3 DNA sequence: TGTGCCAGCAGCCCCGGATTTGGGAGTTATGGCTACACCTTC.

With respect to this clone: The same CDR3 can be traced to other DNA sequences in this sample. J is TRBJ2-7 and V is TRBV15; possibly TRBD1 for D (6 bases). The germline V gene encodes CDR1 LNHNV and CDR2 YYDKDF (reference sequence). The CDR3 loop spans 13 amino acids. The V end was cut by 0 bases, the J end by 4 bases, with 7 bases between. Written as DNA, the CDR3 is TGTGCCACCAGCAGAGACAGGGGATACGAGCAGTACTTC. Residues: CATSRDRGYEQYF.

Concerning this clone: An end of the junction does not agree with germline; a read error may underlie this. V gene TRBV28 combines with J gene TRBJ1-2; TRBD1 agrees at 9 bases. CDR1 is MDHEN, CDR2 SYDVKM, per germline. CDR3 size: 13 residues. Written as DNA, the CDR3 is TGTGCCAGCAGTATAGGGACAGGGACCCGGTTGGTCTTC. Encoded protein: CASSIGTGTRLVF.

This chain joins TRBV4-3 and TRBJ2-1, with D tentatively TRBD2 (5 bases). Germline loops: CDR1 LGHNA, CDR2 YSLEER. The CDR3 totals 12 residues. V was clipped by 2 bases and J by 8 bases, with 7 bases between them. The CDR3 sequence is CASSQTSDEQFF. The CDR3 DNA reads TGCGCCAGCAGCCAAACTAGTGATGAGCAGTTCTTC.

This chain connects TRBV30 to TRBJ2-7; a weak D match, TRBD2 (6 bases). The germline V gene has CDR1 GTSNPN and CDR2 SVGIG (reference sequence). V lost 2 bases and J 6 bases, leaving 17 bases between the germline ends. The CDR3 extends over 14 amino acids. The CDR3 DNA reads as TGTGCCTGGAGTTTGGGCAGTACCGGGGGCGAGCAGTACTTC. Protein: CAWSLGSTGGEQYF.

The V call is TRBV11-3, the J call TRBJ2-1, with 14 bases identical to TRBD2. The V and J ends lost 8 bases and 7 bases, in that order; junction bases with no gene match: 1. CDR1 and CDR2 (germline): SGHNT, YENEEA. The length of the CDR3 is 13 residues. The CDR3, as DNA: TGTGCCAGCGGACTAGCGGGAGGTAATGAGCAGTTCTTC. It encodes CASGLAGGNEQFF. The full variable domain, completed using reference TRBV11-3 and TRBJ2-1, is EAGVVQSPRYKIIEKKQPVAFWCNPISGHNTLYWYLQNLGQGPELLIRYENEEAVDDSQLPKDRFSAERLKGVDSTLKIQPAELGDSAVYLCASGLAGGNEQFFGPGTRLTVL.

The chain combines TRBV5-5 with TRBJ2-7, with D unclear. Germline lookup yields CDR1 SGHKS and CDR2 YYEKEE (reference sequence). V lost 4 bases and J lost 7, with 9 bases in between. This CDR3 contains 11 residues. The CDR3, as DNA: TGTGCCAGCAGCCCTATGAGGGAGCAGTACTTC. It encodes CASSPMREQYF.

As DNA, the CDR3 is TGCGCCAGCGCCCGGACTAGCGGGAGGGCCTACAATGAGCAGTTCTTC. Its protein is CASARTSGRAYNEQFF. This chain connects TRBV4-3 to TRBJ2-1; 15 nucleotides line up with TRBD2. V dropped 8 bases and J dropped 2; count of bases not matched to a gene: 4. The CDR3 is 16 amino acids. Germline-derived CDR1 and CDR2 are LGHNA and YSLEER.

The chain has TRBV7-2 and TRBJ2-2; 8 nucleotides match TRBD2. The germline V gene has CDR1 SGHTA and CDR2 FQGNSA. This CDR3 contains 17 residues. Trimming took 1 base from V and 1 from J; bases not matched to a gene: 5. CDR3 in DNA: TGTGCCAGCAGCTTAGGTCTCACTAGCGGGAACACCGGGGAGCTGTTTTTT. This sequence encodes CASSLGLTSGNTGELFF.

V gene TRBV29-1 combines with J gene TRBJ2-3, with D perhaps TRBD1 (5 bases). The CDR3 has 13 residues. Trimming stripped 4 bases from V and 2 bases from J, with 10 bases between. The germline V gene encodes CDR1 SQVTM and CDR2 ANQGSEA. As DNA, the CDR3 is TGCAGCGTTGGGGGCTTTTTCACAGATACGCAGTATTTT. It codes for CSVGGFFTDTQYF.

Here the CDR3 reads CASSYRGSYEQYF. For the CDR3, the DNA is TGTGCCAGCAGTTACAGGGGGTCCTACGAGCAGTACTTC. This chain connects TRBV6-5 to TRBJ2-7; maybe TRBD1 (6 bases). Germline CDR1 reads MNHEY; CDR2 reads SVGAGI. Deletions cut 2 bases from V and 1 base from J, with 6 bases between. The CDR3 contains 13 residues.